This T cell receptor (beta chain) was identified in a study of blood T cell repertoires in COVID-19. In the study overall: The United States, Italy and Spain were the sources of the acute and convalescent COVID-19 samples. Sample material is recorded as cDNA or gDNA derived from T cells, B-cell-depleted T cells, or PBMCs.

Those enrolled, adults aged about 18 to 89 years, came from about 24 US areas. Measured with immunoSEQ multiplex PCR; TCRdb has only the in-frame clones, and not every one. The table has around 240,000 clones, around 88% seen once. There are 13 residues in the CDR3. Trimming took 0 bases from V and 6 from J, leaving 8 bases between them. Germline CDR1 is LGHNA and CDR2 is YSLEER. Sequencing was carried out using PBMCs or T cells enriched from blood (not recorded which). The chain couples TRBV4-3 to TRBJ1-1, with D possibly TRBD1 on 6 matching bases. The receptor was derived from a woman aged 50 to 60 who had recovered from COVID-19. CDR3 loop: CASSQEPGAEAFF. For the CDR3, the DNA is TGCGCCAGCAGCCAAGAGCCAGGGGCTGAAGCTTTCTTT.